These T cell receptor beta chains were read from a single sample in a study of vaccination effects on CD4 cells after COVID-19. These TCRs are of unknown antigen specificity. Assay used: immunoSEQ multiplex PCR; TCRdb lists only in-frame clones, some missing. Of tens of thousands of clones in the sample, around 77% were seen once. Specimen: CD4+ T cells from PBMCs cultured with HCoV-NL63 spike peptides, collected before COVID-19 vaccination. Receptor source: a human donor who received a COVID-19 vaccine. Both conserved end residues are part of each CDR3. The D gene is left open where the match is weak. Clone size is given for some rows only: seen once, a few or many times, or a class if the clone is expanded.

abundance	d_gene	v_gene	j_gene	CDR3nt	CDR3aa
-	TRBD2	TRBV9	TRBJ2-1	TGTGCCAGCAGCGTCAGGACTAGCGGGGGATACAATGAGCAGTTCTTC	CASSVRTSGGYNEQFF
-	TRBD2	TRBV7-9	TRBJ2-1	TGTGCCAGCAGCTTAGGGGGGGGAACGGCGAATGAGCAGTTCTTC	CASSLGGGTANEQFF
-	-	TRBV3-1/TRBV3-2	TRBJ1-3	TGTGCCAGCAGCCAAGGGACCCGCGCTGGAAACACCATATATTTT	CASSQGTRAGNTIYF
-	-	TRBV15	TRBJ2-1	TGTGCCACCAGCAGAGAGAGGGGGAACCCCTACAATGAGCAGTTCTTC	CATSRERGNPYNEQFF
-	TRBD1	TRBV28	TRBJ1-1	TGTGCCAGCACTCCACATACTGACAGGGTGAACACTGAAGCTTTCTTT	CASTPHTDRVNTEAFF
-	TRBD1	TRBV28	TRBJ1-4	TGTGCCAGCAGTTTTAGGACAGGGGGTGAAAAACTGTTTTTT	CASSFRTGGEKLFF
-	-	TRBV5-1	TRBJ1-2	TGCGCCAGCAGCTCTACGATCGGGGGTGTGGATGGCTACACCTTC	CASSSTIGGVDGYTF
-	-	TRBV5-4	TRBJ1-1	TGTGCCAGCAGCCCGGACGGGGTTGTGGTCGACACTGAAGCTTTCTTT	CASSPDGVVVDTEAFF
-	TRBD2	TRBV19	TRBJ2-3	TGTGCCAGTAGTCTAGCGGGGGGGCAGGGGGATACGCAGTATTTT	CASSLAGGQGDTQYF
-	-	TRBV18	TRBJ2-4	TGTGCCAGCTCACCAAAGGACGGAACCAAAAACATTCAGTACTTC	CASSPKDGTKNIQYF
-	-	TRBV30	TRBJ2-6	TGTGCCTGGAGTGAGGGGGTTGCTGGGGCCAACGTCCTGACTTTC	CAWSEGVAGANVLTF
-	-	TRBV2	TRBJ1-3	TGTGCCAGCACACCACAGGTTCCTGGAAACACCATATATTTT	CASTPQVPGNTIYF
-	-	TRBV19	TRBJ1-2	TGTGCCAGTAGTTCTCCCGGGCGGGTAGGCTACACCTTC	CASSSPGRVGYTF
-	-	TRBV10-2	TRBJ1-5	TGCGCCAGCAGTGAGGTGGTTAGCAATCAGCCCCAGCATTTT	CASSEVVSNQPQHF
-	-	TRBV28	TRBJ1-1	TGTGCCAGCAGTACGACCTACACTGAAGCTTTCTTT	CASSTTYTEAFF
-	TRBD2	TRBV10-2	TRBJ2-1	TGCGCCGGCGCTAGCGGGGGGGCATCTATCAATGAGCAGTTCTTC	CAGASGGASINEQFF
-	-	TRBV24-1	TRBJ1-2	TGTGCCACCAGTCAGGGTCGTGGCTACACCTTC	CATSQGRGYTF
few	TRBD1	TRBV7-8	TRBJ1-1	TGTGCCAGCAGCTTAGTGCGGACAGGGGAAGCTTTCTTT	CASSLVRTGEAFF
-	-	TRBV12-3/TRBV12-4	TRBJ1-3	TGTGCCAGCAGTCCACCCCGAAACACCATATATTTT	CASSPPRNTIYF
few	TRBD2	TRBV9	TRBJ2-2	TGTGCCAGCAGCGGGGACTACCCAACCCCCTACGCGGCAAACACCGGGGAGCTGTTTTTT	CASSGDYPTPYAANTGELFF
-	-	TRBV30	TRBJ2-1	TGTGCCTGGAGCCCGGTGGCCCGGGGGAGCAATGAGCAGTTCTTC	CAWSPVARGSNEQFF
-	TRBD2	TRBV7-8	TRBJ2-5	TGTGCCAGCAGCTTAGCGGGGACTAGCAGTGAGACCCAGTACTTC	CASSLAGTSSETQYF
-	-	TRBV21-1	TRBJ2-1	TGTGCCAGCAAGGGTCGTGGGGGGAGCTCCTACAATGAGCAGTTCTTC	CASKGRGGSSYNEQFF
-	-	TRBV5-1	TRBJ2-1	TGCGCCAGCAGCTTGGCACAGTCATACAATGAGCAGTTCTTC	CASSLAQSYNEQFF
-	-	TRBV19	TRBJ1-2	TGTGCCAGTAGTGTAAGGGCAAACTATGGCTACACCTTC	CASSVRANYGYTF
-	-	TRBV19	TRBJ2-3	TGTGCCAGTCATGACCCGGTTAGCACAGATACGCAGTATTTT	CASHDPVSTDTQYF
-	-	TRBV4-3	TRBJ1-1	TGCGCCAGCAGCCAAGAGCAGACAGCCACTGAAGCTTTCTTT	CASSQEQTATEAFF
-	TRBD1	TRBV28	TRBJ1-3	TGTGCCAGCAGTCCGCCCGGGACAGAAAGAAACACCATATATTTT	CASSPPGTERNTIYF
-	-	TRBV20-1	TRBJ2-5	TGCAGTGCTAGTTTCGGGGCGTGGGGTCAAGAGACCCAGTACTTC	CSASFGAWGQETQYF
once	TRBD1	TRBV6-5	TRBJ1-6	TGTGCCAGCAGTTCAGACGGGACAGGCCTCAGGGCCCTCCACTTT	CASSSDGTGLRALHF
-	-	TRBV5-4	TRBJ1-3	TGTGCCAGCAGCTCAGACAGCTCTGGAAACACCATATATTTT	CASSSDSSGNTIYF
-	-	TRBV29-1	TRBJ2-3	TGCAGCGTCACCACGGGTACGCAGTATTTT	CSVTTGTQYF
few	-	TRBV6-1	TRBJ1-1	TGTGCCAGCAGTGGCCCGAGGGGCGCTTCATGGAACACTGAAGCTTTCTTT	CASSGPRGASWNTEAFF
-	-	TRBV7-2	TRBJ2-5	TGTGCCAGCAGCTTAGTAGCCAGCCCCCAAGAGACCCAGTACTTC	CASSLVASPQETQYF
once	TRBD2	TRBV18	TRBJ2-3	TGTGCCAGCTCACCAGGGGAGGGCAGTACGCAGTATTTT	CASSPGEGSTQYF
-	-	TRBV20-1	TRBJ2-5	TGCAGTGCCGACGAGAGGTGGGCCCAGTACTTC	CSADERWAQYF
-	TRBD2	TRBV18	TRBJ2-5	TGTGCCAGCTCACCGCGGCGGGGGGCGGAGACCCAGTACTTC	CASSPRRGAETQYF
-	-	TRBV5-1	TRBJ2-2	TGCGCCAGCAGCCAGGACAGTACGAACACCGGGGAGCTGTTTTTT	CASSQDSTNTGELFF
-	-	TRBV7-3	TRBJ2-3	TGTGCCAGCAGCGAACAGGGTGGAGTGACAGATACGCAGTATTTT	CASSEQGGVTDTQYF
few	-	TRBV18	TRBJ2-2	TGTGCCAGCTCACTTTCACAGGGGAACACCGGGGAGCTGTTTTTT	CASSLSQGNTGELFF
-	TRBD2	TRBV29-1	TRBJ2-6	TGCAGCGTGGGGGAGGGTGGACGCCGCTCTGGGGCCAACGTCCTGACTTTC	CSVGEGGRRSGANVLTF
-	TRBD2	TRBV4-1	TRBJ2-1	TGCGCCAGCAGCCCTAGAGGGACTAGCGGGGTATACAATGAGCAGTTCTTC	CASSPRGTSGVYNEQFF
-	-	TRBV7-2	TRBJ2-5	TGTGCCAGCAGCTTTTCTGGGGCAGAGACCCAGTACTTC	CASSFSGAETQYF
-	TRBD1	TRBV2	TRBJ1-2	TGTGCCAGCGGACAGGACAGTTATGGCTACACCTTC	CASGQDSYGYTF
-	-	TRBV18	TRBJ2-2	TGTGCCAGCTCACCAAGGGCGGAAATAAACACCGGGGAGCTGTTTTTT	CASSPRAEINTGELFF
-	-	TRBV6-1	TRBJ1-1	TGTGCCAGCAGTGAGAGAGCTACAGGGATGGGCACTGAAGCTTTCTTT	CASSERATGMGTEAFF
-	-	TRBV6-1	TRBJ2-6	TGTGCCAGCAGTGAACCCCCGGGACATGTCGTCCTGACTTTC	CASSEPPGHVVLTF
-	-	TRBV18	TRBJ1-3	TGTGCCAGCTCTCGGGGGGGAGGGAGCTCTGGAAACACCATATATTTT	CASSRGGGSSGNTIYF
-	TRBD1	TRBV19	TRBJ2-5	TGTGCCAGTAGTAGAACCGGGACAGGGGAACGCGAGACCCAGTACTTC	CASSRTGTGERETQYF
-	-	TRBV7-2	TRBJ1-5	TGTGCCAGCAGCCTCTCGGTTAGCAATCAGCCCCAGCATTTT	CASSLSVSNQPQHF
-	-	TRBV2	TRBJ1-4	TGTGCCAGCAGTGAAGCACAGGGCTTTGCAACTAATGAAAAACTGTTTTTT	CASSEAQGFATNEKLFF
-	-	TRBV19	TRBJ1-4	TGTGCCAGTACGGGGACTCCAGCCGAAAAACTGTTTTTT	CASTGTPAEKLFF
-	-	TRBV5-1	TRBJ2-5	TGCGCCAGCAGAGAGGACAGCTGGGAGACCCAGTACTTC	CASREDSWETQYF
-	TRBD2	TRBV5-4	TRBJ2-5	TGTGCCAGCAGCCATTGGGGGACTAGCGGGGGGGAGACCCAGTACTTC	CASSHWGTSGGETQYF
-	TRBD1	TRBV7-9	TRBJ1-5	TGTGCCAGCAGCTTAGCTGGGACAGGAAGCAATCAGCCCCAGCATTTT	CASSLAGTGSNQPQHF
-	TRBD2	TRBV5-1	TRBJ2-5	TGCGCCAGCAGCTTGGTAGCGGGAGACCAAGAGACCCAGTACTTC	CASSLVAGDQETQYF
few	-	TRBV5-5	TRBJ1-2	TGTGCCAGCAGCCCCGACAGGTCCTATGGCTACACCTTC	CASSPDRSYGYTF
-	-	TRBV3-1/TRBV3-2	TRBJ1-2	TGTGCCAGCAGCCAAGATATAAGGAGCTATGGCTACACCTTC	CASSQDIRSYGYTF
-	-	TRBV25-1	TRBJ2-5	TGTGCCAGCACTTCCGGACAGAGACAGACCCAGTACTTC	CASTSGQRQTQYF